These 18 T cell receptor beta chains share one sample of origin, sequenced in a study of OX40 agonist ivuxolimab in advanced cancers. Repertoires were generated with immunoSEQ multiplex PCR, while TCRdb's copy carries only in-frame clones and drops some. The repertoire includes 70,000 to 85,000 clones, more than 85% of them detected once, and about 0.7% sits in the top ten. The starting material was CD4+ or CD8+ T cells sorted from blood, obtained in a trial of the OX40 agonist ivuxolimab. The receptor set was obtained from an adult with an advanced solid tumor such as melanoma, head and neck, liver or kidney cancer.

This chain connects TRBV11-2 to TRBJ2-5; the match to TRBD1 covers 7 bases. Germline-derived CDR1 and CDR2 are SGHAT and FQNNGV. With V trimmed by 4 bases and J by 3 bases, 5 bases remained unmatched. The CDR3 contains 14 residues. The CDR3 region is CASSSTDREETQYF. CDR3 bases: TGTGCCAGCAGCTCCACCGACAGGGAAGAGACCCAGTACTTC.

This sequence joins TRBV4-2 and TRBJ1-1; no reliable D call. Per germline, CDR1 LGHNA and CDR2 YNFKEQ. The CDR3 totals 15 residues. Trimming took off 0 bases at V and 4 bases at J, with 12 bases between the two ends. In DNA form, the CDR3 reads TGTGCCAGCAGCCAAGATCGGGTTGGGCGCACTGAAGCTTTCTTT. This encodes CASSQDRVGRTEAFF.

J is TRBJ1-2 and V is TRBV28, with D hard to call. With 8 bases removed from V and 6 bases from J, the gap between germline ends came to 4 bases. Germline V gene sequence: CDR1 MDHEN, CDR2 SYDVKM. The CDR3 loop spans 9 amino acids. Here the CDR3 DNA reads TGTGCCAGCGGAAATGGCTACACCTTC. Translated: CASGNGYTF.

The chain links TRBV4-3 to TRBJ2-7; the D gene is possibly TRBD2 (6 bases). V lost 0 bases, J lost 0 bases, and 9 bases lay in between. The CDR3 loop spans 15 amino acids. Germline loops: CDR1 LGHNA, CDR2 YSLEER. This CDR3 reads CASSQDLGSSYEQYF. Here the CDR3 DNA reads TGCGCCAGCAGCCAAGATCTCGGGAGCTCCTACGAGCAGTACTTC.

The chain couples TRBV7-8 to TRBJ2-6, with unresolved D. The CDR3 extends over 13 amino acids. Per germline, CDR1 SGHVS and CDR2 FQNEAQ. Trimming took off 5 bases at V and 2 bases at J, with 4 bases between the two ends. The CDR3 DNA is TGTGCCAGCAGCCCTGCTGGGGCCAACGTCCTGACTTTC. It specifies CASSPAGANVLTF.

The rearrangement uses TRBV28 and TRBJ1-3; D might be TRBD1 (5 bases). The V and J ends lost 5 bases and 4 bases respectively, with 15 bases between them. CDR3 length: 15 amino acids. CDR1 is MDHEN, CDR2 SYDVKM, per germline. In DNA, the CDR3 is TGTGCCAGCAGTCCCCTCGGGGGGAGCGGAAACACCATATATTTT. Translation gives CASSPLGGSGNTIYF.

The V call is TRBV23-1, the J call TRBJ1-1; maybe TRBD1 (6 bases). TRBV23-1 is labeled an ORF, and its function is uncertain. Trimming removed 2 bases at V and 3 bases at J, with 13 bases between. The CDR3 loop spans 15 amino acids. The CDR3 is CASSQRGGGYTEAFF. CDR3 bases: TGCGCCAGCAGTCAAAGAGGAGGGGGTTACACTGAAGCTTTCTTT.

CDR3: CASSLPGVGLAGGLSTDTQYF. The CDR3 DNA reads as TGTGCCAGCAGTCTCCCGGGAGTCGGACTAGCGGGAGGCCTCTCCACAGATACGCAGTATTTT. This chain connects TRBV2 to TRBJ2-3; the match to TRBD2 covers 14 bases. The trim removed 5 bases at V and 2 bases at J, leaving 18 bases unmatched. The germline gives CDR1 SNHLY, CDR2 FYNNEI. There are 21 residues in the CDR3.

The CDR3 DNA reads as TGTGCCAGCAGTCGGCTCAGGGATCGGGGCGAGCAGTACTTC. Its protein product is CASSRLRDRGEQYF. The J gene is TRBJ2-7, the V gene TRBV28, with D perhaps being TRBD1 or TRBD2 (5 bases each). V lost 5 bases to trimming and J lost 6 bases, with 17 bases between them. Per germline, CDR1 MDHEN and CDR2 SYDVKM. The CDR3 contains 14 residues.

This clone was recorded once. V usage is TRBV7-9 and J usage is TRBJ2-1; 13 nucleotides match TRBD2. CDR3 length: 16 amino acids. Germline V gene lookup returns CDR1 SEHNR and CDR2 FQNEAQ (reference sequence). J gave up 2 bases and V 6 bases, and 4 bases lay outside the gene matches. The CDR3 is CASRYGTSGTYNEQFF. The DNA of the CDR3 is TGTGCCAGCAGATACGGGACTAGCGGGACCTACAATGAGCAGTTCTTC.

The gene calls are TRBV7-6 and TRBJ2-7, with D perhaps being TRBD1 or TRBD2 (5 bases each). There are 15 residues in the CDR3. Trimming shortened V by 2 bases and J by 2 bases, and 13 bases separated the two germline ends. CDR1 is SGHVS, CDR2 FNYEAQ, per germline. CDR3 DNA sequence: TGTGCCAGCAGCTTAAATTATGGGGGTCCCTACGAGCAGTACTTC. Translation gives CASSLNYGGPYEQYF.

CDR3 sequence: CASSLDRHNNSPLHF. The CDR3 DNA reads as TGCGCCAGCAGCTTGGACAGGCACAATAATTCACCCCTCCACTTT. The V call is TRBV5-1, the J call TRBJ1-6, with a tentative D call TRBD1 (5 bases). Germline loops: CDR1 SGHRS, CDR2 YFSETQ. The CDR3 is 15 residues long. Trimming removed 0 bases at V and 5 bases at J, with 9 bases between.

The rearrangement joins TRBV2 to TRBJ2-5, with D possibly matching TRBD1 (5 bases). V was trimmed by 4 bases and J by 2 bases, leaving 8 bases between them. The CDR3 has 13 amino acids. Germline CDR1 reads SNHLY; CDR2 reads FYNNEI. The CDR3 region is CASSVDRQETQYF. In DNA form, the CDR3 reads TGTGCCAGCAGTGTTGACAGACAAGAGACCCAGTACTTC. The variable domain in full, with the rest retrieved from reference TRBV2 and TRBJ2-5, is EPEVTQTPSHQVTQMGQEVILRCVPISNHLYFYWYRQILGQKVEFLVSFYNNEISEKSEIFDDQFSVERPDGSNFTLKIRSTKLEDSAMYFCASSVDRQETQYFGPGTRLLVL.

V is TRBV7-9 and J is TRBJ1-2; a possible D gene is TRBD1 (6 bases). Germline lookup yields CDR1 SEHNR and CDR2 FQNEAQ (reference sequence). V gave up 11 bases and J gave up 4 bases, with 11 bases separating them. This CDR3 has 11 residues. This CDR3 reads CASEGVYGYTF. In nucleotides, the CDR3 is TGTGCCTCGGAGGGGGTCTATGGCTACACCTTC.

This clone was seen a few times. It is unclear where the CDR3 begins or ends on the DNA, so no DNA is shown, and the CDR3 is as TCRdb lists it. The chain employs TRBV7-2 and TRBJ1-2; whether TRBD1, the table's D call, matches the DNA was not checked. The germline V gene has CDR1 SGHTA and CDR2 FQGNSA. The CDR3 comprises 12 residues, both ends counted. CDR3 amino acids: CASSSPVGAGAF.

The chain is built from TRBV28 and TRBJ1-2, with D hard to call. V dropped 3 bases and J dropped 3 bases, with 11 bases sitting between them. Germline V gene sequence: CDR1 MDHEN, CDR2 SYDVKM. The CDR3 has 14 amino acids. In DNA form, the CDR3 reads TGTGCCAGCAGTTTGGGCCGCGATTACTATGGCTACACCTTC. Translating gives CASSLGRDYYGYTF.

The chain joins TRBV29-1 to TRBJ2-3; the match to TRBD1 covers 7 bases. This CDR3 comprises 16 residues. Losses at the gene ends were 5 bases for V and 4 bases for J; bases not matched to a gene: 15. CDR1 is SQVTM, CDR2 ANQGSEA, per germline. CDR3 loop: CSVRPRGQESADTQYF. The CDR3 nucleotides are TGCAGCGTTCGACCCCGAGGACAGGAAAGTGCAGATACGCAGTATTTT.

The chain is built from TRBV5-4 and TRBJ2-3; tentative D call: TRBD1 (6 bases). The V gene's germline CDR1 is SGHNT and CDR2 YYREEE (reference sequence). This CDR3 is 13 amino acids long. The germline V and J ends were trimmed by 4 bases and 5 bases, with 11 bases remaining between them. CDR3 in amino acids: CASSPNREDTQYF. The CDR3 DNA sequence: TGTGCCAGCAGCCCAAACAGGGAAGATACGCAGTATTTT.